These T cell receptor beta chains were read from a single sample in a study of cytomegalovirus exposure and HLA in healthy donors. Profiling relied on immunoSEQ multiplex PCR, and the TCRdb table lists in-frame clones only, not all of them. The repertoire holds about 160,000 clones, with around 96% as singletons. Sequenced sample: PBMCs. These receptors were collected from a woman younger than 30 in good health and CMV-seronegative. Each CDR3 is given with its conserved first and last residue. The listing skips clone size in some rows; elsewhere it reads once, few, many or a size class.

TRBV27,TRBJ2-7,NA,CASSPSPYYEQYF
TRBV5-4,TRBJ2-2,NA,CASSRPTSGGNTGELFF
TRBV18,TRBJ1-6,once,CASSPVAGNAISSYNSPLHF
TRBV2,TRBJ1-5,NA,CASSAYEGASNQPQHF
TRBV2,TRBJ2-5,NA,CASSPAGGPWETQYF
TRBV7-9,TRBJ1-1,NA,CASSLDYRLHTEAFF
TRBV18,TRBJ2-5,NA,CASSPIGGNQETQYF
TRBV5-4,TRBJ2-3,NA,CASSFPSGGTDTQYF
TRBV7-9,TRBJ2-1,NA,CASSRSGGSYNEQFF
TRBV15,TRBJ2-2,NA,CATSSGGTGELFF
TRBV5-1,TRBJ2-7,NA,CASSLDMGAYEQYF
TRBV19,TRBJ1-5,NA,CASSAGQPHSNQPQHF
TRBV9,TRBJ2-3,NA,CASSGGQGDTDTQYF
TRBV7-2,TRBJ1-6,NA,CASKLTGGYNSPLHF
TRBV19,TRBJ2-3,NA,CASSFVGGGEPTVDTQYF
TRBV15,TRBJ2-7,NA,CATSMTGVTYEQYF
TRBV2,TRBJ1-6,NA,CASRGQTNSPLHF
TRBV7-3,TRBJ2-7,NA,CASSLSGSYEQYF
TRBV7-9,TRBJ1-5,NA,CASSLFHQGGNQPQHF
TRBV19,TRBJ1-5,NA,CASTPRPDSNQPQHF
TRBV2,TRBJ1-2,NA,CASSDPDRVNYGYTF
TRBV7-6,TRBJ2-2,NA,CASSPTSGRNTGELFF
TRBV10-3,TRBJ2-7,NA,CAISDRLVYEQYF
TRBV6-6,TRBJ2-7,NA,CASSEGLGSEQYF
TRBV2,TRBJ1-2,NA,CASIPQGGTDGYTF
TRBV2,TRBJ2-3,once,CASSAADTQYF
TRBV5-4,TRBJ2-7,NA,CASSPTVQGGQYF
TRBV5-6,TRBJ1-2,NA,CASSLDGQDILFYGYTF
TRBV6-4,TRBJ1-2,NA,CASSAGRRGYTF
TRBV27,TRBJ1-2,NA,CASANRGDGYTF
TRBV18,TRBJ2-7,NA,CASSPRGGTGGFGEQYF
TRBV10-3,TRBJ1-1,once,CAISVGTVSGTEAFF
TRBV7-9,TRBJ2-7,NA,CASSLPDARDSDTEQYF
TRBV18,TRBJ1-2,NA,CASSPTQGSLDGYTF
TRBV5-1,TRBJ2-3,NA,CASSLVRGGTDTQYF
TRBV7-2,TRBJ1-3,NA,CASSLIGTEGNTIYF
TRBV4-3,TRBJ1-4,NA,CASSHSEGALGEKLFF
TRBV27,TRBJ1-5,NA,CASSETVGQPQHF
TRBV28,TRBJ2-7,NA,CASSSPPRDRGSYEQYF
TRBV6-6,TRBJ1-1,NA,CASSYLGQNTEAFF
TRBV5-4,TRBJ2-2,NA,CASSLAQGGNTGELFF
TRBV6-5,TRBJ1-2,NA,CASRVTGIYGYTF
TRBV2,TRBJ2-5,NA,CASRARGAGETQYF